A selection of T cell receptor beta chains follows, all from one sample in a study of blood T cell repertoires in COVID-19. Profiling relied on immunoSEQ multiplex PCR, and the TCRdb table lists in-frame clones only, not all of them. The sample holds about 350,000 clones, roughly 90% seen once. The sequencing input was peripheral blood. Receptor source: a young man with COVID-19, enrolled during active disease. Each CDR3 is given with its conserved first and last residue. D genes are given only for firm matches. Some rows mark clone size as missing; the rest say once, few, many or name a class of expanded clone.

clone size: .; V gene: TRBV4-3; D gene: TRBD2; CDR3 length: 16; J gene: TRBJ2-3; CDR3 protein: CASSQELAGGPDTQYF; CDR3 DNA: TGCGCCAGCAGCCAAGAACTAGCGGGGGGGCCGGATACGCAGTATTTT
clone size: .; V gene: TRBV19; D gene: .; CDR3 length: 14; J gene: TRBJ1-4; CDR3 protein: CASSIGGSNEKLFF; CDR3 DNA: TGTGCCAGTAGTATAGGCGGATCTAATGAAAAACTGTTTTTT
clone size: .; V gene: TRBV9; D gene: TRBD2; CDR3 length: 15; J gene: TRBJ2-1; CDR3 protein: CASSVTSGYYNEQFF; CDR3 DNA: TGTGCCAGCAGCGTTACTAGCGGTTATTACAATGAGCAGTTCTTC
clone size: .; V gene: TRBV7-2; D gene: .; CDR3 length: 14; J gene: TRBJ2-2; CDR3 protein: CASSLASGTGELFF; CDR3 DNA: TGTGCCAGCAGCTTAGCAAGCGGCACCGGGGAGCTGTTTTTT
clone size: .; V gene: TRBV7-2; D gene: TRBD2; CDR3 length: 18; J gene: TRBJ2-7; CDR3 protein: CATRKPLASGDEIYEQYF; CDR3 DNA: TGTGCCACCCGGAAACCCTTGGCTAGCGGGGACGAAATCTACGAGCAGTACTTC
clone size: .; V gene: TRBV6-2/TRBV6-3; D gene: .; CDR3 length: 15; J gene: TRBJ1-5; CDR3 protein: CASSYSSPSNQPQHF; CDR3 DNA: TGTGCCAGCAGTTACTCGAGTCCAAGCAATCAGCCCCAGCATTTT
clone size: .; V gene: TRBV29-1; D gene: TRBD2; CDR3 length: 17; J gene: TRBJ2-7; CDR3 protein: CSVEVRDGTSGRSRQYF; CDR3 DNA: TGCAGCGTTGAAGTTCGGGATGGGACTAGCGGGAGGAGTAGGCAGTACTTC
clone size: once; V gene: TRBV6-2/TRBV6-3; D gene: TRBD1; CDR3 length: 15; J gene: TRBJ1-4; CDR3 protein: CASSSGGATNEKLFF; CDR3 DNA: TGTGCCAGCAGCTCAGGGGGAGCAACTAATGAAAAACTGTTTTTT
clone size: .; V gene: TRBV7-3; D gene: .; CDR3 length: 18; J gene: TRBJ2-2; CDR3 protein: CASSPTGQPSPRTGELFF; CDR3 DNA: TGTGCCAGCAGCCCCACCGGTCAGCCCTCCCCGAGGACCGGGGAGCTGTTTTTT
clone size: .; V gene: TRBV18; D gene: TRBD2; CDR3 length: 16; J gene: TRBJ2-7; CDR3 protein: CASSEGKRGNYGEQYF; CDR3 DNA: TGTGCCAGCTCAGAGGGGAAGCGGGGGAATTATGGCGAGCAGTACTTC
clone size: .; V gene: TRBV18; D gene: .; CDR3 length: 12; J gene: TRBJ1-1; CDR3 protein: CASSIQGTEAFF; CDR3 DNA: TGTGCCAGCTCCATACAGGGAACTGAAGCTTTCTTT
clone size: .; V gene: TRBV6-5; D gene: TRBD1; CDR3 length: 15; J gene: TRBJ1-5; CDR3 protein: CASRGTGNSNQPQHF; CDR3 DNA: TGTGCCAGCAGGGGGACAGGGAATAGCAATCAGCCCCAGCATTTT